This T cell receptor beta chain appears in the sequencing data of a study of blood T cell repertoires in COVID-19. Study summary: Whether acute or convalescent, the COVID-19 samples came from the United States, Italy and Spain. Sources were T cells, B-cell-depleted T cells, or PBMCs; the material itself was cDNA or gDNA.

This CDR3 contains 14 residues. V lost 10 bases and J lost 0, with 12 bases in between. Germline V gene lookup returns CDR1 MDHEN and CDR2 SYDVKM. Authors' methods: Reference gene primers were amplified, and this amplification served to estimate nucleated cell counts. TCRdb's copy holds only in-frame clones and misses some; the assay was immunoSEQ multiplex PCR. For V, J and clone size, that table is used; D and trimming come from the DNA. The data hold roughly 120,000 clones, with around 78% observed a single time. Sequencing used peripheral blood. This clonotype was sampled from a woman aged 55-75 years with acute or convalescent COVID-19. V is TRBV28 and J is TRBJ2-2, with D perhaps matching TRBD1 (5 bases). Here the CDR3 reads CATWGQSNTGELFF. The CDR3 DNA reads TGTGCCACCTGGGGCCAGTCGAACACCGGGGAGCTGTTTTTT.